The source of this TCR beta chain is a study of blood T cell repertoires in COVID-19. Overall study: The analysed material was cDNA or gDNA that came from T cells, B-cell-depleted T cells, or PBMCs.

Germline V gives CDR1 SGHTA, CDR2 FQGNSA. CDR3 length: 15 amino acids. The V end was cut by 1 base, the J end by 2 bases, with 9 bases between. Sequencing was performed with immunoSEQ multiplex PCR; in TCRdb, only in-frame clones are kept and a portion is missing. The table records more than 50,000 clones, over 75% of them present only once. Sequencing was done on a sample of peripheral blood. The TCR originated in a woman aged 35 to 49 with active COVID-19. This chain links TRBV7-2 with TRBJ1-5, with D perhaps matching TRBD1 (5 bases). Here the CDR3 reads CASSLGTGRNQPQHF. The CDR3 coding sequence is TGTGCCAGCAGCTTAGGTACAGGCCGCAATCAGCCCCAGCATTTT.